The rows below give T cell receptor beta chains drawn from one sample of a study of long-term antiretroviral therapy in people with HIV. The table came from immunoSEQ multiplex PCR; TCRdb's copy has only in-frame clones and leaves some out. The table records some 28,000 clones, over 75% of them present only once. Sample: unsorted PBMCs, taken 3 years after starting antiretroviral therapy. The receptor source for this set is a man aged 40-49 years with HIV. The CDR3 runs from the conserved cysteine through the conserved F or W. Fields, in order: clone size, V gene, CDR3 length, J gene, D gene, CDR3 protein, CDR3 DNA. The D gene is left open where the match is weak. Clone size appears in some rows only: once, few, many, or a class for an expanded clone.

.	TRBV19	14	TRBJ1-1	.	CASSMGQGHTEAFF	TGTGCCAGTAGTATGGGGCAGGGACACACTGAAGCTTTCTTT
.	TRBV4-1	15	TRBJ1-1	.	CASSRQRGVDTEAFF	TGCGCCAGCAGCCGACAAAGGGGAGTAGACACTGAAGCTTTCTTT
.	TRBV5-5	14	TRBJ1-1	.	CASSSSGGNTEAFF	TGTGCCAGCAGCTCTTCGGGCGGGAACACTGAAGCTTTCTTT
once	TRBV11-2	15	TRBJ2-3	TRBD1	CASSTRGQLTDTQYF	TGTGCCAGCAGCACCCGGGGACAGCTCACAGATACGCAGTATTTT
.	TRBV5-1	14	TRBJ1-1	.	CASSLEPLNTEAFF	TGCGCCAGCAGCTTGGAACCATTGAACACTGAAGCTTTCTTT
once	TRBV27	15	TRBJ2-6	.	CASSTLGTGANVLTF	TGTGCCAGCAGCACCCTGGGGACTGGGGCCAACGTCCTGACTTTC
.	TRBV30	15	TRBJ2-1	TRBD1	CAWGTGGFSYNEQFF	TGTGCCTGGGGGACAGGAGGGTTCTCCTACAATGAGCAGTTCTTC
once	TRBV19	16	TRBJ2-1	TRBD2	CASTGGLAGSYNEQFF	TGTGCCAGTACCGGCGGACTAGCGGGATCCTACAATGAGCAGTTCTTC
.	TRBV7-9	16	TRBJ2-3	.	CASSLPRPSPVDTQYF	TGTGCCAGCAGCTTACCGCGGCCCTCCCCCGTCGATACGCAGTATTTT
.	TRBV7-9	15	TRBJ1-1	.	CASSPMTGTNTEAFF	TGTGCCAGCAGCCCAATGACCGGGACGAACACTGAAGCTTTCTTT
.	TRBV10-3	13	TRBJ1-5	.	CAIAGTGDQPQHF	TGTGCCATCGCAGGGACGGGAGATCAGCCCCAGCATTTT
.	TRBV2	14	TRBJ2-4	.	CASRESWAKNIQYF	TGTGCCAGCAGGGAGAGTTGGGCCAAAAACATTCAGTACTTC
.	TRBV7-9	16	TRBJ2-3	.	CASSLEASPGTDTQYF	TGTGCCAGCAGCTTAGAGGCCTCTCCAGGCACAGATACGCAGTATTTT
.	TRBV10-2	14	TRBJ2-1	.	CASIKESSYNEQFF	TGCGCCAGCATTAAGGAGAGCTCCTACAATGAGCAGTTCTTC
few	TRBV5-1	14	TRBJ2-7	TRBD1	CASSRGQGSYEQYF	TGCGCCAGCAGCCGGGGACAGGGCTCCTACGAGCAGTACTTC
.	TRBV29-1	17	TRBJ2-3	.	CSVEAPWRGASTDTQYF	TGCAGCGTTGAAGCCCCTTGGCGGGGCGCCAGCACAGATACGCAGTATTTT
.	TRBV2	14	TRBJ1-5	TRBD1	CASSRDRGYQPQHF	TGTGCCAGCAGTCGGGACAGGGGATATCAGCCCCAGCATTTT
.	TRBV5-1	15	TRBJ1-1	TRBD1	CASSPLGTGNTEAFF	TGCGCCAGCAGCCCCCTCGGGACAGGGAACACTGAAGCTTTCTTT
.	TRBV5-5	15	TRBJ2-7	.	CASSLAAVVGYEQYF	TGTGCCAGCAGCTTGGCCGCGGTGGTAGGGTACGAGCAGTACTTC
.	TRBV6-5	15	TRBJ1-5	.	CASSYSRFSNQPQHF	TGTGCCAGCAGTTACTCGCGCTTTAGCAATCAGCCCCAGCATTTT
.	TRBV7-3	14	TRBJ1-2	.	CASSLVEGLYGYTF	TGTGCCAGCAGCTTAGTTGAGGGTCTCTATGGCTACACCTTC
.	TRBV29-1	14	TRBJ2-3	.	CSASVVVDTDTQYF	TGCAGCGCCTCCGTGGTAGTGGACACAGATACGCAGTATTTT
.	TRBV6-1	15	TRBJ2-7	TRBD1	CASSEDGQGLYEQYF	TGTGCCAGCAGTGAAGATGGACAGGGTCTCTACGAGCAGTACTTC
.	TRBV10-2	13	TRBJ2-7	.	CASSDRGPDEQYF	TGCGCCAGCAGTGACAGGGGACCGGACGAGCAGTACTTC
.	TRBV5-1	14	TRBJ2-1	.	CASSLFSGYNEQFF	TGCGCCAGCAGCTTGTTTTCCGGATACAATGAGCAGTTCTTC
.	TRBV19	13	TRBJ1-1	.	CASSRDWSTEAFF	TGTGCCAGTTCCCGGGACTGGAGCACTGAAGCTTTCTTT
.	TRBV5-1	14	TRBJ1-4	TRBD1	CASSSTGGAEKLFF	TGCGCCAGCAGCAGTACAGGGGGCGCGGAAAAACTGTTTTTT
.	TRBV27	15	TRBJ2-1	.	CASTITFGSYNEQFF	TGTGCCAGCACCATCACCTTTGGTTCCTACAATGAGCAGTTCTTC
.	TRBV19	16	TRBJ2-3	TRBD2	CASTQTSQDYTDTQYF	TGTGCCAGTACCCAGACTAGCCAGGATTACACAGATACGCAGTATTTT
.	TRBV10-3	15	TRBJ2-7	.	CAISESQGHSYEQYF	TGTGCCATCAGTGAGTCACAGGGACACTCCTACGAGCAGTACTTC
.	TRBV9	14	TRBJ2-2	.	CASSPGKNTGELFF	TGTGCCAGCAGCCCAGGGAAGAACACCGGGGAGCTGTTTTTT